The clone carrying this TCR beta chain was seen ten or more times. Amplification yielded TCR beta CDR3 regions, with RNA transcripts as the source. HTBI primers were the set used in a first-round RT-PCR of the TCR CDR3. TCRdb recomputed calls from the multiplex PCR reads with MiXCR, one row per CDR3 protein. The table has 300,000 to 450,000 distinct CDR3 sequences, roughly 15% seen once. The sample comes from a study of T cells in Graves' hyperthyroidism and ophthalmopathy. Across the whole study: The blood sample was taken at first diagnosis, before treatment began.

The CDR3 is made up of 13 amino acids. The germline gives CDR1 MNHNS, CDR2 SASEGT. V was cut by 5 bases and J by 2 bases, with 10 bases left in between. Patients with ophthalmopathy all had a Clinical Activity Score of at least 3, a NOSPECS grade of at least 4 and duration under 3 months. The chain has TRBV6-1 and TRBJ2-7; D remains unclear. The clonotype was recovered from a woman younger than 45 with Graves' ophthalmopathy. The material sequenced was blood. CDR3 nucleotide sequence: TGTGCCAGCAGTCCCGGGTTCGCCTACGAGCAGTACTTC. Translated, it gives CASSPGFAYEQYF.